Each of the 12 T cell receptor beta chains below was sequenced from the same sample in a study of lymphopenia after photon versus proton radiotherapy. Generated by immunoSEQ multiplex PCR, the TCRdb table keeps only in-frame clones and is missing some. The table records tens of thousands of clones, around 90% of them present only once. The starting material was peripheral blood, obtained from a patient treated with proton-based radiotherapy. The receptors shown here come from a man of 80 years or more with esophageal cancer.

V usage is TRBV19 and J usage is TRBJ1-5, with no clear D. This CDR3 comprises 13 residues. The V end lost 2 bases, the J end lost 3 bases, and 5 bases lay between the germline ends. The germline V gene has CDR1 LNHDA and CDR2 SQIVND (reference sequence). The DNA of the CDR3 is TGTGCCAGTAGTATAATTGCCAATCAGCCCCAGCATTTT. Translated: CASSIIANQPQHF.

The rearrangement uses TRBV2 and TRBJ1-2; D unresolved. CDR1 is SNHLY and CDR2 is FYNNEI in the germline V gene. The CDR3 totals 14 residues. The V and J ends lost 3 bases and 5 bases respectively, with 13 bases between them. The CDR3, as DNA: TGTGCCAGCAGTGAGAGCAGAGGTTTATATGGCTACACCTTC. Its protein product is CASSESRGLYGYTF.

This clone was observed once. The chain combines TRBV2 with TRBJ2-5; D gene unclear. Germline loops: CDR1 SNHLY, CDR2 FYNNEI. The germline V and J ends were trimmed by 6 bases and 0 bases, with 11 bases remaining between them. CDR3 length: 14 amino acids. The CDR3 sequence is CASREPADQETQYF. The DNA for the CDR3 is TGTGCCAGCAGGGAACCAGCAGACCAAGAGACCCAGTACTTC. The full variable domain, with the rest looked up from reference TRBV2 and TRBJ2-5, is EPEVTQTPSHQVTQMGQEVILRCVPISNHLYFYWYRQILGQKVEFLVSFYNNEISEKSEIFDDQFSVERPDGSNFTLKIRSTKLEDSAMYFCASREPADQETQYFGPGTRLLVL.

J is TRBJ2-1 and V is TRBV2; D is undetermined. The CDR3 sequence is 14 residues long. Germline-derived CDR1 and CDR2 are SNHLY and FYNNEI. Trimming left V 5 bases short and J 7 bases short, with 15 bases between. The CDR3 bases are TGTGCCAGCAGTCGTACTTACGGAGATAATGAGCAGTTCTTC. Its translation is CASSRTYGDNEQFF.

This clone appeared a single time. J is TRBJ1-5 and V is TRBV6-6, with TRBD1 matching 7 bases. This CDR3 comprises 15 residues. J lost 2 bases, V lost 0 bases, and 1 base had no gene match. In germline, CDR1 is MNHNY, CDR2 SVGAGI (reference sequence). The CDR3 region is CASSYSRGGNQPQHF. CDR3 DNA sequence: TGTGCCAGCAGTTACTCCAGGGGGGGCAATCAGCCCCAGCATTTT.

Turning to this clone: A read error may produce the germline difference seen at one junction end. The rearrangement uses TRBV7-7 and TRBJ2-1, with 12 bases aligning to TRBD2. The CDR3 totals 15 residues. The germline CDR1 and CDR2 sequences are SSHAT and FNYEAQ (reference sequence). The CDR3 DNA sequence: TGTGCTAGCAGCTTCCTAGCGGGGGGGCTCTATGAGCAGTTCTTC. Translation: CASSFLAGGLYEQFF.

In this sample, this clone turned up once. The chain combines TRBV7-2 with TRBJ2-7; tentative D call: TRBD1 (6 bases). V was shortened by 5 bases and J by 2 bases, with 13 bases between the two germline ends. Per the germline V gene, CDR1 is SGHTA and CDR2 is FQGNSA. The CDR3 contains 14 residues. The CDR3 coding sequence is TGTGCCAGCAGCCCCCGGGACACAGCCTACGAGCAGTACTTC. It specifies CASSPRDTAYEQYF.

The CDR3: CASSPQVATNEKLFF. CDR3 nucleotides: TGTGCCAGCAGTCCCCAGGTTGCAACTAATGAAAAACTGTTTTTT. The chain couples TRBV6-5 to TRBJ1-4; D unclear. The germline gives CDR1 MNHEY, CDR2 SVGAGI. The CDR3 covers 15 residues. The V gene lost 5 bases and the J gene lost 0 bases, with 10 bases spanning the gap.

The rearrangement uses TRBV19 and TRBJ2-7; the D gene is possibly TRBD1 (6 bases). Germline-derived CDR1 and CDR2 are LNHDA and SQIVND (reference sequence). V was cut by 1 base and J by 7 bases, with 11 bases left in between. The CDR3 length is 13 residues. CDR3 protein: CASSIVGTNEQYF. The CDR3 nucleotides read TGTGCCAGTAGTATAGTAGGGACAAATGAGCAGTACTTC.

The V and J genes are TRBV5-1 and TRBJ2-7; 9 bases map to TRBD1. Germline CDR1 and CDR2: SGHRS and YFSETQ. The CDR3 sequence is 12 residues long. V shed 5 bases, J shed 5 bases, and the junction held 2 bases outside the gene matches. The CDR3 coding sequence is TGCGCCAGCAGGCGGACAGGGGACGAGCAGTACTTC. Translation: CASRRTGDEQYF.

A word on this clone: Different DNA sequences within this sample yield the same CDR3. The chain links TRBV19 to TRBJ1-2, with no clear D. V dropped 3 bases and J dropped 0 bases, with 8 bases sitting between them. The CDR3 is made up of 14 amino acids. Germline CDR1 reads LNHDA; CDR2 reads SQIVND (reference sequence). The CDR3 coding sequence is TGTGCCAGTAGTATCCAGGCTTCTAACTATGGCTACACCTTC. Its protein is CASSIQASNYGYTF.

The chain links TRBV19 to TRBJ2-2; TRBD1 might be the D (6 bases). V was pared by 0 bases and J by 2 bases, with 13 bases between. Germline V lookup: CDR1 LNHDA, CDR2 SQIVND (reference sequence). The length of the CDR3 is 17 residues. Here the CDR3 reads CASSIDIGRGNTGELFF. The CDR3 nucleotides are TGTGCCAGTAGTATAGATATCGGCAGGGGTAACACCGGGGAGCTGTTTTTT.